The following is a T cell receptor beta chain sequence with its context. In the original workflow: Reference gene primer amplification gave nucleated cell count estimates. Sequencing was performed with immunoSEQ multiplex PCR; in TCRdb, only in-frame clones are kept and a portion is missing. V, J and clone size reflect that table, while D and trimming were determined from the DNA. The sample has 300,000 to 400,000 clones, more than 75% seen once. The sample originates from a study of blood T cell repertoires in COVID-19. At the level of the study: COVID-19 samples from acute and convalescent phases originated in the United States, Italy and Spain. T cells, B-cell-depleted T cells, or PBMCs provided the cDNA or gDNA that served as material.

V lost 5 bases and J lost 0, with 16 bases in between. There are 16 residues in the CDR3. The germline gives CDR1 SGHTA, CDR2 FQGNSA. This receptor was identified in a woman aged 18-29 years who had recovered from COVID-19. V and J are TRBV7-2 and TRBJ1-2, with D perhaps TRBD1 (6 bases). Material: peripheral blood. This chain's CDR3 is CASSPEAGHPNYGYTF. CDR3 coding DNA: TGTGCCAGCAGCCCTGAAGCGGGACACCCTAACTATGGCTACACCTTC.